This T cell receptor (beta chain) was recovered during a study of OX40 agonist ivuxolimab in advanced cancers. Method: immunoSEQ multiplex PCR; TCRdb's copy keeps in-frame clones and lacks some. This table holds tens of thousands of clones, about nine tenths found once. This material consisted of CD4+ or CD8+ T cells sorted from blood, taken in a trial of the OX40 agonist ivuxolimab. This TCR derives from an adult with an advanced solid tumor such as melanoma, head and neck, liver or kidney cancer.

The CDR3 sequence is CASAGTRYGYTF. CDR3 in DNA: TGTGCCAGCGCCGGCACCAGATATGGCTACACCTTC. The chain couples TRBV28 to TRBJ1-2; no firm D call. The V end was cut by 8 bases, the J end by 5 bases, with 12 bases between. Germline V CDR1 and CDR2: MDHEN, SYDVKM. This CDR3 region has 12 residues.